This T cell receptor (beta chain) was captured by sequencing in a study of graft-versus-host responses after intestinal transplantation. The wider study: Induction with anti-thymocyte globulin, then tacrolimus and steroids for three to four years, was given to all recipients. Study results and caveats: High graft-versus-host to host-versus-graft T cell clonal ratios marked allografts of patients with graft-donor macrochimerism. GvH clones were identified in recipient marrow, with some first appearing in ileum or blood.

The junction had 8 bases not matched to a gene; V was cut back by 1 base and J by 7 bases. The CDR3 loop spans 17 amino acids. Germline CDR1 MNHNS, CDR2 SASEGT. Of note for this clone: Antigen: not known.

The table came from immunoSEQ multiplex PCR; TCRdb's copy has only in-frame clones and leaves some out. Of more than 90,000 clones in the sample, 85% to 95% were seen once. The rearrangement joins TRBV6-1 to TRBJ2-7; TRBD2 matches 15 bases. This receptor was taken from a human donor who was the organ donor for an intestinal transplant. Here the sequenced sample was unstimulated CD8+ T cells sorted from spleen or lymph node cells, taken before transplant. The CDR3 loop is CASSEGAGLAGGNEQYF. The CDR3 DNA follows: TGTGCCAGCAGTGAAGGAGCCGGACTAGCGGGAGGGAATGAGCAGTACTTC.